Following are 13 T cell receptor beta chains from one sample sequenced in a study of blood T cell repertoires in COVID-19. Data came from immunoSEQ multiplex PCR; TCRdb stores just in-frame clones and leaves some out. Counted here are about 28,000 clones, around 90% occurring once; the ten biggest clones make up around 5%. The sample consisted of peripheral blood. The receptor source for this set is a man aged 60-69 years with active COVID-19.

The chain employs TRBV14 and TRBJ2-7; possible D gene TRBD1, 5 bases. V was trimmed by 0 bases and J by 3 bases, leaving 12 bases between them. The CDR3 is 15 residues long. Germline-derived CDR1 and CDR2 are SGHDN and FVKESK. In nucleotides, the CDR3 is TGTGCCAGCAGCCAAGATCGAAGGCAGGGCTACGAGCAGTACTTC. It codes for CASSQDRRQGYEQYF.

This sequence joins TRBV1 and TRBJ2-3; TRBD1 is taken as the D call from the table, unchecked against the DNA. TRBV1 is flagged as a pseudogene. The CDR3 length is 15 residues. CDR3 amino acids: CTSRRTGLRTDTQYF. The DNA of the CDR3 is TGCACCAGCAGGCGGACAGGGCTTCGCACAGATACGCAGTATTTT.

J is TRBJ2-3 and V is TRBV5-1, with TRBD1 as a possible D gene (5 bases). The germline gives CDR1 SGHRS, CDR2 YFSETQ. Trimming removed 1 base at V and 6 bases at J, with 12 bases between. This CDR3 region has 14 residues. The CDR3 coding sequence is TGCGCCAGCAGCTTGTACAGGCCGAGGGATACGCAGTATTTT. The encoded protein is CASSLYRPRDTQYF.

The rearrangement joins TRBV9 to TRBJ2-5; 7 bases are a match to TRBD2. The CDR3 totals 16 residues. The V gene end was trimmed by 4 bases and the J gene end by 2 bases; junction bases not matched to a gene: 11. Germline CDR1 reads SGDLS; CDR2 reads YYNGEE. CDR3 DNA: TGTGCCAGCAGCAAAGGGGTGGTGGGAGGGCAAGAGACCCAGTACTTC. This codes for CASSKGVVGGQETQYF.

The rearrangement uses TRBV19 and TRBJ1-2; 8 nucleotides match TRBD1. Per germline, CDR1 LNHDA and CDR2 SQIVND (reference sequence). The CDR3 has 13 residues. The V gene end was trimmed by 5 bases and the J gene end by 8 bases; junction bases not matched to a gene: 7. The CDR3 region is CASSHQGAPGYTF. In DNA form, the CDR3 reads TGTGCCAGTAGTCATCAGGGGGCGCCCGGCTACACCTTC.

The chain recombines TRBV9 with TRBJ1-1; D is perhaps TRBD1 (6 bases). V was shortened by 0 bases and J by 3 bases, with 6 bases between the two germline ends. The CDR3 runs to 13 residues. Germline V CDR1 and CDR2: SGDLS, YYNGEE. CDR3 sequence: CASSVDRDTEAFF. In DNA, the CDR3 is TGTGCCAGCAGCGTAGACAGGGACACTGAAGCTTTCTTT.

CDR3: CASSPTDRVAEAFF. The CDR3 nucleotides read TGTGCCAGCAGTCCAACTGACAGGGTGGCTGAAGCTTTCTTT. J is TRBJ1-1 and V is TRBV6-4, with TRBD1 identical over 7 bases. The CDR3 loop spans 14 amino acids. Trimming cost V 5 bases and J 6 bases; bases outside gene matches: 9. Germline V gene lookup returns CDR1 MRHNA and CDR2 SNTAGT.

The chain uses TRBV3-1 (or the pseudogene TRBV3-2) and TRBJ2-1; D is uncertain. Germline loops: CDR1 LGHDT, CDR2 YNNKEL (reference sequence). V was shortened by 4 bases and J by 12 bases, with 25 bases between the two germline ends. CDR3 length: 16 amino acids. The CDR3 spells CASSRMPPDQRLRQFF. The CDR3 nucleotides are TGTGCCAGCAGCCGGATGCCACCCGATCAGCGTCTTAGGCAGTTCTTC.

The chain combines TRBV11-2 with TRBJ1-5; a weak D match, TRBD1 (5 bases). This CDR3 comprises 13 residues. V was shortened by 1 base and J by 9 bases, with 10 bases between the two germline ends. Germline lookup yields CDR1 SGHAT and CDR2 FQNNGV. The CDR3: CASSLGGGAPQHF. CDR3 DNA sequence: TGTGCCAGCAGCTTAGGGGGGGGTGCGCCCCAGCATTTT.

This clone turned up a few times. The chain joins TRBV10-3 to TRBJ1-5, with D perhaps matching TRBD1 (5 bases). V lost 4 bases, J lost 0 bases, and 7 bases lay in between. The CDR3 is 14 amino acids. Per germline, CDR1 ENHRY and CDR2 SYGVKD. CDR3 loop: CAISAGLSNQPQHF. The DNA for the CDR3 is TGTGCCATCAGTGCAGGGCTTAGCAATCAGCCCCAGCATTTT.

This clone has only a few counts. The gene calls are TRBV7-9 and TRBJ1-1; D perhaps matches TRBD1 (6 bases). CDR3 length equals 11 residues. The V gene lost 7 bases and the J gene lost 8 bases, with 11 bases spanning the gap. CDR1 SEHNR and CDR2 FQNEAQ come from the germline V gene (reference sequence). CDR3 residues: CASTYDREAFF. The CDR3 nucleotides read TGTGCCAGCACTTACGACAGGGAAGCTTTCTTT.

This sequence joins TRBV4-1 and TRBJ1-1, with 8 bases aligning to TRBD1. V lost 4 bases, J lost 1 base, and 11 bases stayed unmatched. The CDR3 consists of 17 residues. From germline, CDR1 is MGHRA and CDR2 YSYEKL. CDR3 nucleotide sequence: TGCGCCAGCAGCCGGAACGACCTCGGGACAGGGAACACTGAAGCTTTCTTT. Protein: CASSRNDLGTGNTEAFF.

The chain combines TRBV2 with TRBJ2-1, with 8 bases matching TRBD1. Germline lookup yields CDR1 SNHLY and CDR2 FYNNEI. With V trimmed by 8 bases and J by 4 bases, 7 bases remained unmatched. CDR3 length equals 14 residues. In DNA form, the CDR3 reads TGTGCCAGCCGCAGACAGGGGTTATACAATGAGCAGTTCTTC. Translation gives CASRRQGLYNEQFF.